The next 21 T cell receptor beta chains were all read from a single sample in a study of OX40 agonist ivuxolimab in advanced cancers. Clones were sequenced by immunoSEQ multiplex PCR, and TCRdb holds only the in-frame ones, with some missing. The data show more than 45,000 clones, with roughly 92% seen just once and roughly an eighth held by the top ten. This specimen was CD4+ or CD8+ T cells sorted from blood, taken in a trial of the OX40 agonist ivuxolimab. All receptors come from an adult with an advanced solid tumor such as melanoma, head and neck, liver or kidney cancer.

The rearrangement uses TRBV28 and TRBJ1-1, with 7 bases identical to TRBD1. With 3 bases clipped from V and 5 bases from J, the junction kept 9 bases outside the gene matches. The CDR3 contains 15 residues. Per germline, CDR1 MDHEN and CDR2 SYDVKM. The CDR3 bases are TGTGCCAGCAGTTTCACTCCGGGACAGACGACTGAAGCTTTCTTT. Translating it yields CASSFTPGQTTEAFF.

The CDR3 nucleotides are TGTGCCAGCAGCTTAGCGCTCCAGGGGAGGAACACTGAAGCTTTCTTT. Its protein is CASSLALQGRNTEAFF. The V and J genes are TRBV7-2 and TRBJ1-1, with D maybe TRBD1 (6 bases). V was trimmed by 0 bases and J by 1 base, leaving 12 bases between them. The CDR3 loop spans 16 amino acids. The germline gives CDR1 SGHTA, CDR2 FQGNSA.

The CDR3 DNA reads TGTGCCAGCAGTATGGCCTCCCCCGGGACTAGCACAGATACGCAGTATTTT. This gives the protein CASSMASPGTSTDTQYF. V gene TRBV5-8 combines with J gene TRBJ2-3; maybe TRBD2 (6 bases). Deletions cut 5 bases from V and 0 bases from J, with 19 bases between. This CDR3 region has 17 residues. Germline V gives CDR1 SGHTS, CDR2 YDEGEE.

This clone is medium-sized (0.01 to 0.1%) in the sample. The CDR3 region has the DNA TGTGCCAGCAGTCTCACCAGGGGATTAGGGACTGAAGCTTTCTTT. Encoded protein: CASSLTRGLGTEAFF. J is TRBJ1-1 and V is TRBV6-5; perhaps TRBD1 as D (6 bases). The CDR3 length is 15 residues. The germline gives CDR1 MNHEY, CDR2 SVGAGI. Trimming took off 5 bases at V and 5 bases at J, with 18 bases between the two ends.

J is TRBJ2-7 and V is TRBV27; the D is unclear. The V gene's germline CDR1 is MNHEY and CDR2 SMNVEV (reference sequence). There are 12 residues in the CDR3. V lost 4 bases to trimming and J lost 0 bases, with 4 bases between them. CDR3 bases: TGTGCCAGCAGTTCCCACTCCTACGAGCAGTACTTC. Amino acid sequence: CASSSHSYEQYF.

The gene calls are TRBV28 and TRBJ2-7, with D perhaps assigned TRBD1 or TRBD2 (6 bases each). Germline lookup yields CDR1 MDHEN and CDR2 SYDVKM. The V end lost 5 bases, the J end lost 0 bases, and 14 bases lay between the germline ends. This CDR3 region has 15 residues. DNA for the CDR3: TGTGCCAGCAGTCCTAGGGGGGCCTTCTCCTACGAGCAGTACTTC. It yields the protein CASSPRGAFSYEQYF.

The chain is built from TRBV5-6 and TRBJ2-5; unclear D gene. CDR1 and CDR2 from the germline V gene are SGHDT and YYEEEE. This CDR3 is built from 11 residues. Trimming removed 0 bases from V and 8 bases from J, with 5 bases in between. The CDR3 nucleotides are TGTGCCAGCAGCTTGGACGGAACCCAGTACTTC. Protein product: CASSLDGTQYF.

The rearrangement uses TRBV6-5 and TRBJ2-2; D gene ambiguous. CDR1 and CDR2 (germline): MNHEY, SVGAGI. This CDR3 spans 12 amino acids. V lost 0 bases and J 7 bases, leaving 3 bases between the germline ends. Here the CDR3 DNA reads TGTGCCAGCAGTTACTCGGTCGGGGAGCTGTTTTTT. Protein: CASSYSVGELFF.

DNA of the CDR3: TGTGCCAGCAGACCCTATACAGGGGGCAACGAGCAGTACTTC. It codes for CASRPYTGGNEQYF. The gene calls are TRBV28 and TRBJ2-7, with 9 positions matching TRBD1. With V trimmed by 6 bases and J by 5 bases, 8 bases remained unmatched. Germline V gene sequence: CDR1 MDHEN, CDR2 SYDVKM. This CDR3 comprises 14 residues.

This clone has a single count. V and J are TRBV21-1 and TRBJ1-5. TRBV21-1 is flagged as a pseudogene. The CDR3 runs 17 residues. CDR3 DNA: TGTGCCAGCAGCAAAGTCCCGGCAGAATATAGCAATCAGCCCCAGCATTTT. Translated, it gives CASSKVPAEYSNQPQHF.

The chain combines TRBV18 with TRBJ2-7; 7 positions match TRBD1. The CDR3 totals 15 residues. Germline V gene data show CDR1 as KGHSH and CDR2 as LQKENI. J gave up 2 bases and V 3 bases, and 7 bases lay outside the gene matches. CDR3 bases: TGTGCCAGCTCACCCCTGGACAGGCCCACCTACGAGCAGTACTTC. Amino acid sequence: CASSPLDRPTYEQYF.

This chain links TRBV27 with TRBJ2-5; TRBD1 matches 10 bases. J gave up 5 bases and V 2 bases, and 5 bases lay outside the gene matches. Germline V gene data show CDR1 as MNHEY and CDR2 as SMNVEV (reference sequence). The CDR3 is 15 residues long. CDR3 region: CASSLTPGQGETQYF. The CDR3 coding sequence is TGTGCCAGCAGTTTAACCCCGGGACAGGGGGAGACCCAGTACTTC.

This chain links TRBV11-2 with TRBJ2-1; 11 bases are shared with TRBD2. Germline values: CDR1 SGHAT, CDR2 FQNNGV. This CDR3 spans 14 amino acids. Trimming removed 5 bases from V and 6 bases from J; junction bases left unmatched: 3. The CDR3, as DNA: TGTGCCAGCAGCCTGGGACTAGCGGTCAATGAGCAGTTCTTC. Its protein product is CASSLGLAVNEQFF.

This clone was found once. The CDR3 coding sequence is TGTGCCAGCAGTTTATCGATGGATTTGAACACTGAAGCTTTCTTT. Translating gives CASSLSMDLNTEAFF. This chain links TRBV27 with TRBJ1-1; D is unresolved. CDR1 and CDR2 (germline): MNHEY, SMNVEV (reference sequence). The V end was cut by 0 bases, the J end by 0 bases, with 8 bases between. The CDR3 runs 15 residues.

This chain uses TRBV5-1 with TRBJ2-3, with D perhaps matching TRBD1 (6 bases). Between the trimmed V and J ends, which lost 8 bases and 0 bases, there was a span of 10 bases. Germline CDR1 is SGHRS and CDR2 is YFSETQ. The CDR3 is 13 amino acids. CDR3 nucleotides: TGCGCCAGTCGAGGGGGAAGCACAGATACGCAGTATTTT. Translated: CASRGGSTDTQYF.

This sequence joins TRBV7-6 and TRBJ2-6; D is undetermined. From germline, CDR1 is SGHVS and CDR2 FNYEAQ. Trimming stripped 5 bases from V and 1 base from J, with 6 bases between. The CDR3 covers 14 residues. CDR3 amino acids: CASSKGSGANVLTF. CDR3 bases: TGTGCCAGCAGCAAGGGATCTGGGGCCAACGTCCTGACTTTC. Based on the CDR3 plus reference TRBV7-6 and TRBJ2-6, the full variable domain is GAGVSQSPRYKVTKRGQDVALRCDPISGHVSLYWYRQALGQGPEFLTYFNYEAQQDKSGLPNDRFSAERPEGSISTLTIQRTEQRDSAMYRCASSKGSGANVLTFGAGSRLTVL.

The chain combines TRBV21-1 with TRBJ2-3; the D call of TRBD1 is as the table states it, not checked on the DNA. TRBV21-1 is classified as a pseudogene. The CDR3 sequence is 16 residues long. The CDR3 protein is CASSKVGQGDPDTQYF. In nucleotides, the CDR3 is TGTGCCAGCAGCAAAGTGGGGCAGGGTGACCCAGATACGCAGTATTTT.

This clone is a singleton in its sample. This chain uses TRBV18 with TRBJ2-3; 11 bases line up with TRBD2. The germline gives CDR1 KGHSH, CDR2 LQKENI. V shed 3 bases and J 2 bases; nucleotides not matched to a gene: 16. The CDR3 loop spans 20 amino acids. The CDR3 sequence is CASSPRGLAEIISYTDTQYF. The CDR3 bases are TGTGCCAGCTCACCTAGGGGACTAGCGGAGATTATAAGTTACACAGATACGCAGTATTTT.

The CDR3 protein is CATTQRENTGELFF. The CDR3, as DNA: TGTGCCACCACCCAGCGGGAAAACACCGGGGAGCTGTTTTTT. J is TRBJ2-2 and V is TRBV10-3, with 7 bases identical to TRBD2. Germline V gene sequence: CDR1 ENHRY, CDR2 SYGVKD. CDR3 length: 14 amino acids. The junction had 7 bases not matched to a gene; V was cut back by 10 bases and J by 2 bases.

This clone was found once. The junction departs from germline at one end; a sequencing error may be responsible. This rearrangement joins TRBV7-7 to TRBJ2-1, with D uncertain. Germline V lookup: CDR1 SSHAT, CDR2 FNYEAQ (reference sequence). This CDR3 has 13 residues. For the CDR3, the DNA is TGTGCTAGCAGCTTATCCCACTACAATGAGCAGTTCTTC. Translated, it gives CASSLSHYNEQFF.

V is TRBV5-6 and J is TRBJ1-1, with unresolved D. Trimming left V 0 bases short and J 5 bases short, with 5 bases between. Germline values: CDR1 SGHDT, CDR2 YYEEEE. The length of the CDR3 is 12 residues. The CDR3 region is CASSLVATEAFF. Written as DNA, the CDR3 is TGTGCCAGCAGCTTGGTGGCTACTGAAGCTTTCTTT.